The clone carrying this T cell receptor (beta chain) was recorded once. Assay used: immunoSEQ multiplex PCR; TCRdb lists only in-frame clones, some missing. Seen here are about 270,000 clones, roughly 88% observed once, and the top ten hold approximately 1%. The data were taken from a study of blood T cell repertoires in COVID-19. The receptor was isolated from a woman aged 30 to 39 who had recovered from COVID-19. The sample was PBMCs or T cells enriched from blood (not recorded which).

CDR3 sequence (DNA): TGTGCCAGTAGTTTCGGTCAGGGGGTTAGGGAAGCTTTCTTT. It yields the protein CASSFGQGVREAFF. The V call is TRBV19, the J call TRBJ1-1; 7 bases align to TRBD1. The J segment lost 8 bases and the V segment lost 5 bases, leaving 11 bases of the junction unmatched. Germline values: CDR1 LNHDA, CDR2 SQIVND (reference sequence). The CDR3 runs 14 residues.